These T cell receptor beta chains were read from a single sample in a study of type 1 regulatory T cells. Antigens for these TCRs are unknown. TCRdb re-analysed the reads in MiXCR, keeping a single row per CDR3 protein. The sample shows about 74,000 distinct CDR3 sequences, roughly 60% of them seen only once. The material sequenced was cultured T cells, either the whole culture or a sorted T cell fraction (not recorded which). The source of these receptors is a human donor in good health. CDR3s include the opening cysteine and the closing phenylalanine or tryptophan. Fields, in order: D gene, J gene, clone size, V gene, CDR3 DNA, CDR3 protein. D genes are given only for firm matches. A clone size is listed for some rows: how often the clone was seen (once, few, many), or a class if it is expanded.

>NA|TRBJ1-2|few|TRBV7-9
TGTGCCAGCAGCGAGACACAGGGTGGCTACACCTTC
CASSETQGGYTF
>TRBD2|TRBJ2-1|NA|TRBV7-9
TGTGCCAGCAGCCCGGGACTAGCGGACGATGAGCAGTTCTTC
CASSPGLADDEQFF
>NA|TRBJ1-5|few|TRBV28
TGTGCCAGCATTTCGTTGGGTTCGCCCCAGCATTTT
CASISLGSPQHF
>NA|TRBJ2-2|NA|TRBV5-6
TGTGCCAGCAGCTTGGGGGCGGGAATAAACTTCGGGGAGCTGTTTTTT
CASSLGAGINFGELFF
>NA|TRBJ1-5|once|TRBV7-9
TGTGCCAGCAGCTTAGCAGGGGTAGGTCAGCCCCAGCATTTT
CASSLAGVGQPQHF
>NA|TRBJ2-7|few|TRBV7-8
TGTGCCAGCAGCTTAGACCAGGAAGCCTCCGAGCAGTACTTC
CASSLDQEASEQYF
>TRBD1|TRBJ1-3|NA|TRBV7-2
TGTGCCAGCAGCCCCCAGACAGGGGCCGGAAACACCATATATTTT
CASSPQTGAGNTIYF
>TRBD2|TRBJ2-1|NA|TRBV28
TGTGCCAGCAGTCCAACGGGACTAGCGGTCATTATGAGCTCCTACAATGAGCAGTTCTTC
CASSPTGLAVIMSSYNEQFF
>NA|TRBJ2-7|once|TRBV3-1
TGTGCCAGCAGCCGGGACCCCTACGAGCAGTACTTC
CASSRDPYEQYF
>TRBD2|TRBJ2-1|NA|TRBV28
TGTGCCACCACTGGGACTAGCGGGAGAGCCTACAATGAGCAGTTCTTC
CATTGTSGRAYNEQFF
>NA|TRBJ2-2|once|TRBV7-7
TGTGCCAGCAGCTTCGAGGGGGATTACACCGGGGAGCTGTTTTTT
CASSFEGDYTGELFF
>NA|TRBJ2-1|few|TRBV24-1
TGTGCCACCAGTGATCCCCCCGCGACGTTCTTC
CATSDPPATFF
>TRBD2|TRBJ2-3|NA|TRBV2
TGTGCCAGCAATCTAGCGGGAGACACAGATACGCAGTATTTT
CASNLAGDTDTQYF
>NA|TRBJ2-2|NA|TRBV2
TGTGCCAGCACGGGCGACACCGGGGAGCTGTTTTTT
CASTGDTGELFF
>NA|TRBJ2-7|NA|TRBV20-1
TGCAGTGCTAGAGAAAACACCCTCTACGAGCAGTACTTC
CSARENTLYEQYF
>NA|TRBJ1-1|NA|TRBV9
TGTGCCAGCAGCGTAGATGGGCAGCCGAACACTGAAGCTTTCTTT
CASSVDGQPNTEAFF
>TRBD2|TRBJ2-2|NA|TRBV20-1
TGCAGTGCTAGAGTAGCGGGAGCGGGCACCGGGGAGCTGTTTTTT
CSARVAGAGTGELFF
>TRBD2|TRBJ2-7|NA|TRBV7-2
TGTGCCAGCAGCCAAAGCGGGAGTTTGTACGAGCAGTACTTC
CASSQSGSLYEQYF
>NA|TRBJ2-7|few|TRBV6-5
TGTGCCACTGAGCTGTCTTACGAGCAGTACTTC
CATELSYEQYF
>TRBD2|TRBJ2-3|NA|TRBV19
TGTGCCAGTAGTCCCAACCCCTCCGCTAGCGGGAGGGGGAGCACAGATACGCAGTATTTT
CASSPNPSASGRGSTDTQYF
>TRBD2|TRBJ2-1|NA|TRBV5-1
TGCGCCAGCAGCGCCGGACTAGACTACAATGAGCAGTTCTTC
CASSAGLDYNEQFF
>TRBD2|TRBJ2-5|NA|TRBV9
TGTGCCAGCAGCGTAGGGGGACTAGCGGGAAAACAAGAGACCCAGTACTTC
CASSVGGLAGKQETQYF
>TRBD1|TRBJ1-2|medium-sized|TRBV4-1
TGCGCCAGCAGCCCCGGGACAGAGATTTTTAACTATGGCTACACCTTC
CASSPGTEIFNYGYTF
>TRBD1|TRBJ1-1|many|TRBV7-2
TGTGCCAGCAGCGCAGACAGGGGTCGTGAAGCTTTCTTT
CASSADRGREAFF
>TRBD1|TRBJ2-7|once|TRBV7-2
TGTGCCAGCAGCCCCCGACAGGGGTTCCACGAGCAGTACTTC
CASSPRQGFHEQYF
>TRBD2|TRBJ2-5|few|TRBV5-7
TGTGCCAGCAGCTTGGGACTAGCGGGAGTATTGCAAGAGACCCAGTACTTC
CASSLGLAGVLQETQYF
>NA|TRBJ1-5|NA|TRBV6-2/TRBV6-3
TGTGCCAGCAGCTCAAACACCGGGGGAGTCGCGAATCAGCCCCAGCATTTT
CASSSNTGGVANQPQHF
>TRBD1|TRBJ1-6|NA|TRBV20-1
TGCAGTGCCTCGGACAGGGGTGGGTCACCCCTCCACTTT
CSASDRGGSPLHF
>NA|TRBJ1-1|few|TRBV29-1
TGCAGCGTTGTTAGGGGGTGGAACACTGAAGCTTTCTTT
CSVVRGWNTEAFF
>NA|TRBJ2-5|NA|TRBV5-1
TGCGCCAGCAGCGGACCAGGGTTATCAGAGACCCAGTACTTC
CASSGPGLSETQYF
>NA|TRBJ2-7|NA|TRBV5-1
TGCGCCAGCAGCTTGTCTCGACAGGGAGGGTCCTACGAGCAGTACTTC
CASSLSRQGGSYEQYF
>NA|TRBJ1-1|NA|TRBV4-3
TGCGCCAGCAGCCAAGAGCTGTTAAAGAACACTGAAGCTTTCTTT
CASSQELLKNTEAFF